This T cell receptor beta chain comes out of a study of shared clonotypes between healthy human individuals. Overall study results and limits: Among non-shared clonotypes, generation probabilities were lower than among those shared by all four donors.

The CDR3 is 16 residues long. The germline V gene encodes CDR1 MGHRA and CDR2 YSYEKL. Trimming took 0 bases from V and 7 from J; bases not matched to a gene: 9. Donors, without exception, were Caucasian adults residing in Nashville, Tennessee. In the case of this clone: Its antigen is unidentified.

Under the authors' procedure: As immunoSEQ supplied junction-only sequences (without quality scores), filtering differed. Sequencing used immunoSEQ multiplex PCR; TCRdb keeps in-frame clones, though not all of them. The V and J calls and the clone size are those of that table, but D and trimming were determined from the DNA. The sample has some 680,000 clones, about three quarters seen once. The receptor comes from a woman under 40 in good health. Sequencing was carried out using memory CD4+ T cells sorted from blood. As for subset: CD45RA-negative fraction. This sequence joins TRBV4-1 and TRBJ1-5, with 7 bases identical to TRBD1. This chain's CDR3 is CASSQDPAGGRQPQHF. The CDR3 DNA reads as TGCGCCAGCAGCCAAGATCCGGCAGGGGGGAGGCAGCCCCAGCATTTT.